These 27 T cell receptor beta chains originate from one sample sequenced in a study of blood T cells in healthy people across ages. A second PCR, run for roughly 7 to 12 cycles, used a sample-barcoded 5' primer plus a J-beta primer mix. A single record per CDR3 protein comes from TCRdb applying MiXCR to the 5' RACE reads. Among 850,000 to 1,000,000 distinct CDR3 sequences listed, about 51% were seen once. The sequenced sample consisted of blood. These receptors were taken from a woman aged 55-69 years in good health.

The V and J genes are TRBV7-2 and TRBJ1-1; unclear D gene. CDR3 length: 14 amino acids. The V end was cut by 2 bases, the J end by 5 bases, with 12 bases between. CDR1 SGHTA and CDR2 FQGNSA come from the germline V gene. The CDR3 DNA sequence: TGTGCCAGCAGCTTACGGGGTGACTGGACTGAAGCTTTCTTT. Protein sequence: CASSLRGDWTEAFF. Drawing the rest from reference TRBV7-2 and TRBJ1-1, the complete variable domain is GAGVSQSPSNKVTEKGKDVELRCDPISGHTALYWYRQSLGQGLEFLIYFQGNSAPDKSGLPSDRFSAERTGGSVSTLTIQRTQQEDSAVYLCASSLRGDWTEAFFGQGTRLTVV.

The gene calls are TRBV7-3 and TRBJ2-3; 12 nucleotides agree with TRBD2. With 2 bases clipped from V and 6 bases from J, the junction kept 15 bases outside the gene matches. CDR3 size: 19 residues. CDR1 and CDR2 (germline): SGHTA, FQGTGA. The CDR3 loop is CASSLEPPGLAGGLDTQYF. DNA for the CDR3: TGTGCCAGCAGCTTAGAACCCCCGGGGCTAGCGGGAGGGCTGGATACGCAGTATTTT.

The CDR3 DNA sequence: TGTGCCAGCAAGCTCCAAGTACGCACAGATACGCAGTATTTT. It specifies CASKLQVRTDTQYF. The gene calls are TRBV27 and TRBJ2-3; D is ambiguous. CDR3 length: 14 residues. CDR1 and CDR2 from the germline V gene are MNHEY and SMNVEV (reference sequence). Trimming pared 7 bases from V and 1 base from J, leaving 12 bases between.

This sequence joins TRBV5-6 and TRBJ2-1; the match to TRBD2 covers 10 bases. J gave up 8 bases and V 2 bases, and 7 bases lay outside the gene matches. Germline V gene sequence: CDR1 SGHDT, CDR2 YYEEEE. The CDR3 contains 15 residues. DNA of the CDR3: TGTGCCAGCAGCTTTTGGACTAGCGGCGAGGATGAGCAGTTCTTC. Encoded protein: CASSFWTSGEDEQFF. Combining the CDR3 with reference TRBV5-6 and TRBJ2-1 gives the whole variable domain DAGVTQSPTHLIKTRGQQVTLRCSPKSGHDTVSWYQQALGQGPQFIFQYYEEEERQRGNFPDRFSGHQFPNYSSELNVNALLLGDSALYLCASSFWTSGEDEQFFGPGTRLTVL.

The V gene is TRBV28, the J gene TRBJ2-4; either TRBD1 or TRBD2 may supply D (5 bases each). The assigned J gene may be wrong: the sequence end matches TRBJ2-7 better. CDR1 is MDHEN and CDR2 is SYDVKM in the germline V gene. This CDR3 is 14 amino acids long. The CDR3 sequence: CASRAVGTNYEQYF. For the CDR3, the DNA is TGTGCCAGCAGGGCTGTCGGGACCAATTACGAGCAGTACTTC.

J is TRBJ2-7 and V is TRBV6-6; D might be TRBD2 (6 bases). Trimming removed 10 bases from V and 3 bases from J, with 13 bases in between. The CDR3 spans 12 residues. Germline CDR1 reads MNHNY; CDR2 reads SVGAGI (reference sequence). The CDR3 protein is CATRGDYYEQYF. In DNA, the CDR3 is TGTGCCACCCGCGGGGATTACTACGAGCAGTACTTC.

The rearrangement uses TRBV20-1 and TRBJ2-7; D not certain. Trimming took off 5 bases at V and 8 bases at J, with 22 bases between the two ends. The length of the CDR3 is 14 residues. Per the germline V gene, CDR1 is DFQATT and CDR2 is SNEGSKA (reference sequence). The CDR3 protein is CSAARGQAPYQQYF. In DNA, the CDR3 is TGCAGTGCTGCCCGCGGCCAGGCCCCTTACCAGCAGTACTTC.

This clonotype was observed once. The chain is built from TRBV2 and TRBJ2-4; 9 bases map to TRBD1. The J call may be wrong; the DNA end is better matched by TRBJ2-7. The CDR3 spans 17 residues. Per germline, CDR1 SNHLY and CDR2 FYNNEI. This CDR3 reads CASRPDRGPPGLGEQYF. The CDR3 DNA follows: TGTGCCAGCAGGCCGGACAGGGGACCGCCGGGCTTGGGCGAGCAGTACTTC.

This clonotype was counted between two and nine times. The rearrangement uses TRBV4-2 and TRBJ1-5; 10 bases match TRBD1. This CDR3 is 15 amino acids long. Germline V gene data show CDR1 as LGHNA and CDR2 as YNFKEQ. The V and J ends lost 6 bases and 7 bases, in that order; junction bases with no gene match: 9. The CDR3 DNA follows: TGTGCCAGCAGTCAGGACGGGGACAGGGGCCAGCCCCAGCATTTT. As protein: CASSQDGDRGQPQHF.

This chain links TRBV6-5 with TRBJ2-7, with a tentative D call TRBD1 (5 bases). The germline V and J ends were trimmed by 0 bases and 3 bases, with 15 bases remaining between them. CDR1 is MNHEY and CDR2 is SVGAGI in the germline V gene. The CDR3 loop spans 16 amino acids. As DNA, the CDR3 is TGTGCCAGCAGTTACTCGGGTAGGGGAAGGAACTACGAGCAGTACTTC. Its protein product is CASSYSGRGRNYEQYF.

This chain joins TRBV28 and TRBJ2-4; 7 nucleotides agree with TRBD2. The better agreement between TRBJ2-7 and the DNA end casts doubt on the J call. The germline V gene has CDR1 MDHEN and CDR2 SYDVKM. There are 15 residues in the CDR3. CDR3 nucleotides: TGTGCCAGCAGTCCGACATCACTAGCGCCTTACGAGCAGTACTTC. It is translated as CASSPTSLAPYEQYF.

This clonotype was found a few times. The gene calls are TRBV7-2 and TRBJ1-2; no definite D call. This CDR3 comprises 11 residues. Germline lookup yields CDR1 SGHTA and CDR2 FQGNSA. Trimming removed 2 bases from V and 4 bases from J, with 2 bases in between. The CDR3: CASSLIYGYTF. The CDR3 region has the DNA TGTGCCAGCAGCTTAATCTATGGCTACACCTTC.

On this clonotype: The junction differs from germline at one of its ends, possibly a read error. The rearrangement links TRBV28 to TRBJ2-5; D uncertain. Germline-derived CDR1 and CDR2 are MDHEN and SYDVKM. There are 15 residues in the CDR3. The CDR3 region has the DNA TGTGCCAGCCTCCAGGAGTGGGCGAATCAAGAGACCCTGTACTTC. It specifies CASLQEWANQETLYF.

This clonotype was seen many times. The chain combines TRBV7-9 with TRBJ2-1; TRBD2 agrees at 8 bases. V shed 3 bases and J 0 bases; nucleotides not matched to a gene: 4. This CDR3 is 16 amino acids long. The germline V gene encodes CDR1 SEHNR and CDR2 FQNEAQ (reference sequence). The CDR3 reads CASSFPSGSSYNEQFF. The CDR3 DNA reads TGTGCCAGCAGCTTCCCAAGCGGGAGCTCCTACAATGAGCAGTTCTTC.

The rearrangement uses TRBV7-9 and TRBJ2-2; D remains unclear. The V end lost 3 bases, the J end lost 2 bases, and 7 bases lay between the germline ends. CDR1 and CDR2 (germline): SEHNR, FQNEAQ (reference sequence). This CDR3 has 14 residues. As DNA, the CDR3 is TGTGCCAGCAGCTTGTCAGTAAACACCGGGGAGCTGTTTTTT. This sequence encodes CASSLSVNTGELFF.

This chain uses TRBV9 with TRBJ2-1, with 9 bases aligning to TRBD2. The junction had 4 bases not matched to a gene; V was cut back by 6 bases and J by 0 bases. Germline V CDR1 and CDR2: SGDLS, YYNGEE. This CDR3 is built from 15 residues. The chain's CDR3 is CASTTTSGSYNEQFF. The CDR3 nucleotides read TGTGCCAGCACCACGACTAGCGGCTCCTACAATGAGCAGTTCTTC.

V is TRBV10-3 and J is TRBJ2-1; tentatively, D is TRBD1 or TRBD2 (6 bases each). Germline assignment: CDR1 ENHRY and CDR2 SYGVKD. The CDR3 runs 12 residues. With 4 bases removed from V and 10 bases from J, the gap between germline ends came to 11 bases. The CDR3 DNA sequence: TGTGCCATCAGTGCGGGGGCTCTCGAGCAGTTCTTC. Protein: CAISAGALEQFF.

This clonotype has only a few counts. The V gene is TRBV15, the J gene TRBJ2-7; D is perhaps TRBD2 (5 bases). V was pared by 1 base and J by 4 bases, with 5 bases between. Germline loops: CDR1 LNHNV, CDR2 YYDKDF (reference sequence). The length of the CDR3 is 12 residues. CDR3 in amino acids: CATSRGLYEQYF. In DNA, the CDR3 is TGTGCCACCAGCAGAGGACTATACGAGCAGTACTTC.

The CDR3 protein is CASSLGGARLAGGNEQFF. The CDR3 region has the DNA TGTGCCAGCAGCTTGGGGGGGGCCCGGCTAGCGGGAGGGAATGAGCAGTTCTTC. The rearrangement links TRBV5-5 to TRBJ2-1; TRBD2 matches 12 bases. Germline V gives CDR1 SGHKS, CDR2 YYEKEE (reference sequence). J lost 7 bases, V lost 0 bases, and 11 bases had no gene match. The CDR3 covers 18 residues.

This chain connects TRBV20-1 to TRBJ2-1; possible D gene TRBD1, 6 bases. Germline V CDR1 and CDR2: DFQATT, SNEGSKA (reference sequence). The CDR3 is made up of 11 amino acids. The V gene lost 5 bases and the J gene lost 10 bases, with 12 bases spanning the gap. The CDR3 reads CSAEQGREQFF. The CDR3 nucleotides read TGCAGTGCTGAACAGGGTCGAGAGCAGTTCTTC.

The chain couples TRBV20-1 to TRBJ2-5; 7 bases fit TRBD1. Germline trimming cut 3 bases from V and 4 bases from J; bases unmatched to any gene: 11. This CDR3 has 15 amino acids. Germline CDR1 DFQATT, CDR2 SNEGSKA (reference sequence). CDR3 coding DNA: TGCAGTGCTAGCCCGACAGGGTTCGGCTTAGAGACCCAGTACTTC. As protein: CSASPTGFGLETQYF.

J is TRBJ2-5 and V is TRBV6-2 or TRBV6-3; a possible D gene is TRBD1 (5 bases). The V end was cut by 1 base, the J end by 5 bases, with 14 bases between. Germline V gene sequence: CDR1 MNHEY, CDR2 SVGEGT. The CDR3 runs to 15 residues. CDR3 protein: CASSYYGQKGETQYF. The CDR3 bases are TGTGCCAGCAGTTACTATGGCCAAAAGGGGGAGACCCAGTACTTC.

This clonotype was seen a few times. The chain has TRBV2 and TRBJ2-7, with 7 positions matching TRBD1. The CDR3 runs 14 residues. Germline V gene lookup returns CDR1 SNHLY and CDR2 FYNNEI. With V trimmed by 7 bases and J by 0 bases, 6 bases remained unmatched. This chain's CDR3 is CASTRTGSSYEQYF. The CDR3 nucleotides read TGTGCCAGCACCCGGACAGGTAGCTCCTACGAGCAGTACTTC.

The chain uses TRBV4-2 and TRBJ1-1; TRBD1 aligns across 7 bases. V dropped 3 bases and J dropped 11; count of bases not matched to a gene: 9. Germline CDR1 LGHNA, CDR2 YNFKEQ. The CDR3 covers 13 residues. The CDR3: CASSQLRAQGAFF. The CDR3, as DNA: TGTGCCAGCAGCCAGTTGAGGGCACAGGGGGCTTTCTTT.

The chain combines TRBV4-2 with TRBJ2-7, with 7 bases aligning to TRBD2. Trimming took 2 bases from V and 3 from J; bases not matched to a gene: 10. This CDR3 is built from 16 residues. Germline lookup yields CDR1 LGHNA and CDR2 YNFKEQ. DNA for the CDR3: TGTGCCAGCAGCCAACCAGGCGGCGGGGGTTACTACGAGCAGTACTTC. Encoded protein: CASSQPGGGGYYEQYF.

CDR3 in amino acids: CASSRSINTDTQYF. Written as DNA, the CDR3 is TGTGCCAGCTCGAGATCTATAAACACAGATACGCAGTATTTT. The J gene is TRBJ2-3, the V gene TRBV6-5; no firm D call. The CDR3 runs 14 residues. Germline loops: CDR1 MNHEY, CDR2 SVGAGI. Trimming pared 8 bases from V and 2 bases from J, leaving 14 bases between.

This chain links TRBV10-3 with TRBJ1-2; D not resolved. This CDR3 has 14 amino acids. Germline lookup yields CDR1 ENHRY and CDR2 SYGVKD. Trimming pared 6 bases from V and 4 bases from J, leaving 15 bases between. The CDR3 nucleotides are TGTGCCATCAGCCCCGGTGGAGGGATCTATGGCTACACCTTC. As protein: CAISPGGGIYGYTF.